This T cell receptor (beta chain) was documented in a study of identical twins. Study-wide findings and caveats: Among beta out-of-frame sequences, excess sharing between twins appeared weaker.

Unique molecular identifiers were in the cDNA, with template-switch universal primer binding. MiXCR, applied by TCRdb to the 5' RACE reads, yields one record per CDR3 protein. There are hundreds of thousands of distinct CDR3 sequences in the sample; approximately 13% occur only once, and about 1.6% lies in the top ten. To note about this clonotype: Its target is unknown.

Deletions cut 0 bases from V and 5 bases from J, with 15 bases between. The V gene's germline CDR1 is SGHRS and CDR2 YFSETQ. This CDR3 is built from 16 residues. The sample was also linked to a second study, of yellow fever vaccine responses in identical twins. That paper states: Among the twins, the vaccine T cell response reportedly seemed partly convergent and partly personalized.

The sample comprised PBMCs. The J gene is TRBJ1-5, the V gene TRBV5-1; D perhaps matches TRBD1 (6 bases). The TCR sequence derives from a woman under 30 in good health. In DNA, the CDR3 is TGCGCCAGCAGCTTGGGACAGGAGGGTCGGGATCAGCCCCAGCATTTT. Protein product: CASSLGQEGRDQPQHF.